This entry concerns a single T cell receptor beta chain. Original methodology: It was from reference gene primer amplification that nucleated cell counts were estimated. Using immunoSEQ multiplex PCR, the repertoire was profiled, and TCRdb retains in-frame clones only, with some absent. V and J calls and clone size are those listed in that table; D and trimming were worked out from the DNA. The sample contains 200,000 or so clones, about 80% of which appear only once. CDR3 size: 15 residues. From germline, CDR1 is SGHAT and CDR2 FQNNGV. Trimming pared 3 bases from V and 1 base from J, leaving 12 bases between. This record comes from a study of blood T cell repertoires in COVID-19. On the study more broadly: Acute and convalescent COVID-19 specimens originated in the United States, Italy and Spain. Sources were T cells, B-cell-depleted T cells, or PBMCs; the material itself was cDNA or gDNA.

Individuals drawn from 24 US areas were about 18 to 90 years old. This chain joins TRBV11-2 and TRBJ1-1; maybe TRBD1 (5 bases). The sequenced material came from PBMCs or T cells enriched from blood (not recorded which). This clonotype was obtained from a woman aged 40 to 50 with acute COVID-19. The DNA of the CDR3 is TGTGCCAGCAGCTTTTTCGGCAGGGCGAACACTGAAGCTTTCTTT. Translated: CASSFFGRANTEAFF.